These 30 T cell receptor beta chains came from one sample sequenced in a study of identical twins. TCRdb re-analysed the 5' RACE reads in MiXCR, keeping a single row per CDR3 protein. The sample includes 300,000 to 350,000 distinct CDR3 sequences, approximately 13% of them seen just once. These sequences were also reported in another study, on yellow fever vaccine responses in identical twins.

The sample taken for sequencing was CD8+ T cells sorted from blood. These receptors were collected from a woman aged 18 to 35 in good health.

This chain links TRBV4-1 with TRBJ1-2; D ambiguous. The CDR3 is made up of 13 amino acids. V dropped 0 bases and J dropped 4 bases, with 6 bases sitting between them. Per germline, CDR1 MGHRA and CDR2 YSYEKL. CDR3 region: CASSQDYGYGYTF. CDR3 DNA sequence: TGCGCCAGCAGCCAAGATTACGGCTATGGCTACACCTTC.

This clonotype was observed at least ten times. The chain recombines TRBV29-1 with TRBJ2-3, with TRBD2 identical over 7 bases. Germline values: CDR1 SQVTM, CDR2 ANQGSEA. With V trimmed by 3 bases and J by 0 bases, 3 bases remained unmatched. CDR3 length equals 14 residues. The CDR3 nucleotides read TGCAGCGTTGAGGCGGGGGATAGCACAGATACGCAGTATTTT. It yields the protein CSVEAGDSTDTQYF.

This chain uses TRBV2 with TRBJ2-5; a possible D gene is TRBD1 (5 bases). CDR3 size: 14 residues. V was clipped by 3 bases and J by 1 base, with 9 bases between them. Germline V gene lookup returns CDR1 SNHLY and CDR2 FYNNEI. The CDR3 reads CASSETESQETQYF. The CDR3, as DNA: TGTGCCAGCAGTGAGACAGAATCCCAAGAGACCCAGTACTTC.

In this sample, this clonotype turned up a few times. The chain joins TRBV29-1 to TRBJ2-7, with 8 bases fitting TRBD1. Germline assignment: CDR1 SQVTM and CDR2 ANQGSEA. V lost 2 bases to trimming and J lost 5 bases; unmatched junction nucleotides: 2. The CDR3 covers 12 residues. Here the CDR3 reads CSVEQTGDEQYV. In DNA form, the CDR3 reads TGCAGCGTTGAACAGACAGGGGACGAGCAGTACGTC.

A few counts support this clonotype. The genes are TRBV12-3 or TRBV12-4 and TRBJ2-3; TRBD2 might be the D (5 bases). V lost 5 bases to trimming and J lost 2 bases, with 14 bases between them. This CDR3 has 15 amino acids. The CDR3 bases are TGTGCCAGCAGTCATAGCGTTCTCGTCACAGATACGCAGTATTTT. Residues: CASSHSVLVTDTQYF.

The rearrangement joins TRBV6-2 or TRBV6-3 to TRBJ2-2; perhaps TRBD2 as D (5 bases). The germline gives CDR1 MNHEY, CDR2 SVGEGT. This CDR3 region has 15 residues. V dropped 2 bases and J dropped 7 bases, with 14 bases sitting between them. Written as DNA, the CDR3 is TGTGCCAGCAGTTACCAAGCCGACTACATCGGGGAGCTGTTTTTT. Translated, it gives CASSYQADYIGELFF.

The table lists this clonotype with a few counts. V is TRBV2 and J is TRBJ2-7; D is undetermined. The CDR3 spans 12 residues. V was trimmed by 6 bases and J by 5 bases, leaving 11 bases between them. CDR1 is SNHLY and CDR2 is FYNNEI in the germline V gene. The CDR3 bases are TGTGCCAGCAGGCCTTTGGACCACGAGCAGTACGTC. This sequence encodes CASRPLDHEQYV.

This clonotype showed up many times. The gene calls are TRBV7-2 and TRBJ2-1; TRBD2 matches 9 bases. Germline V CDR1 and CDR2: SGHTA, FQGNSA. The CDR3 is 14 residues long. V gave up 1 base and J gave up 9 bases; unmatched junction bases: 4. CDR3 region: CASSLGVAGVEQFF. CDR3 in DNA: TGTGCCAGCAGCTTAGGGGTAGCGGGGGTTGAGCAGTTCTTC. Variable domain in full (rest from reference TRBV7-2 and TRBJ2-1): GAGVSQSPSNKVTEKGKDVELRCDPISGHTALYWYRQSLGQGLEFLIYFQGNSAPDKSGLPSDRFSAERTGGSVSTLTIQRTQQEDSAVYLCASSLGVAGVEQFFGPGTRLTVL.

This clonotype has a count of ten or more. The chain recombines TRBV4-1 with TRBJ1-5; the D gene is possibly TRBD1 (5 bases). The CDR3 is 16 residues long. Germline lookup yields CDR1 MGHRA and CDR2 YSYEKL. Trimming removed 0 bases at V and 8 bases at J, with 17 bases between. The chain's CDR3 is CASSQDLGGWTEPQHF. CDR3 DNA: TGCGCCAGCAGCCAAGATTTGGGGGGGTGGACTGAGCCCCAGCATTTT.

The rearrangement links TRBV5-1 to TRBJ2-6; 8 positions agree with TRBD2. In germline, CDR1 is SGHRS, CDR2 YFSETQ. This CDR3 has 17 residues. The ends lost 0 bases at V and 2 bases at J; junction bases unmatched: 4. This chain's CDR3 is CASSLAAGGAGANVLTF. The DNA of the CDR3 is TGCGCCAGCAGCTTGGCCGCGGGGGGCGCTGGGGCCAACGTCCTGACTTTC.

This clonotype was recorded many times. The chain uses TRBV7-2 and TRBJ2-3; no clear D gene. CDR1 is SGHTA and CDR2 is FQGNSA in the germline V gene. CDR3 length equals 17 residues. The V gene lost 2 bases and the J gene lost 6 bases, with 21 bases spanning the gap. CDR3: CASSLRGGSEPPDTQYF. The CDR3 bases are TGTGCCAGCAGCTTAAGAGGTGGCTCGGAACCACCGGATACGCAGTATTTT.

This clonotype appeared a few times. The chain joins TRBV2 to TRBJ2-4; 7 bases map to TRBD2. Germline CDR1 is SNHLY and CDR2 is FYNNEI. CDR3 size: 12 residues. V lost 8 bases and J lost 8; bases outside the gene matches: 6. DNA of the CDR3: TGTGCCAGCTTTCGTGGGGGGGACATTCAGTACTTC. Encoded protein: CASFRGGDIQYF.

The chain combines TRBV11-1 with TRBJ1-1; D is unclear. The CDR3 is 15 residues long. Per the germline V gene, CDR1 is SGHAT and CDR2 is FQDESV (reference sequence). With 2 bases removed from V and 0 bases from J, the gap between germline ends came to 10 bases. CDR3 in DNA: TGTGCCAGCAGCTTAACGGTAAAGGTGAACACTGAAGCTTTCTTT. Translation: CASSLTVKVNTEAFF.

CDR3 in amino acids: CASSLVTSGLYNEQFF. The CDR3 coding sequence is TGTGCCAGCAGTTTAGTGACTAGCGGGCTGTACAATGAGCAGTTCTTC. This chain links TRBV28 with TRBJ2-1, with 10 nucleotides matching TRBD2. This CDR3 comprises 16 residues. Trimming removed 2 bases from V and 4 bases from J; junction bases left unmatched: 5. In germline, CDR1 is MDHEN, CDR2 SYDVKM.

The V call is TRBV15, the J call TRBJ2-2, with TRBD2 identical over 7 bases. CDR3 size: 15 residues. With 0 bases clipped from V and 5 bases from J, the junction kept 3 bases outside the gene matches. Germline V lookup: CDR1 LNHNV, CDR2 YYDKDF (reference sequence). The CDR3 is CATSRDGGVTGELFF. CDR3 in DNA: TGTGCCACCAGCAGAGATGGGGGGGTGACCGGGGAGCTGTTTTTT.

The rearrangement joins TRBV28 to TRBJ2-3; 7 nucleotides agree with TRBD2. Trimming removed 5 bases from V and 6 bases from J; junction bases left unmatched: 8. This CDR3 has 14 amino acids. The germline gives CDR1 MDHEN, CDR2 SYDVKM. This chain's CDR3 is CASSLGAGWDTQYF. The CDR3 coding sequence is TGTGCCAGCAGTCTCGGAGCGGGGTGGGATACGCAGTATTTT.

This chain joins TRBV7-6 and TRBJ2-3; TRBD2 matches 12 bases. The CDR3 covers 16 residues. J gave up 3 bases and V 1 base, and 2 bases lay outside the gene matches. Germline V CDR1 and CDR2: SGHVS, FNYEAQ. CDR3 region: CASSLETSGSTDTQYF. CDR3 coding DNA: TGTGCCAGCAGCTTAGAGACTAGCGGGAGTACAGATACGCAGTATTTT.

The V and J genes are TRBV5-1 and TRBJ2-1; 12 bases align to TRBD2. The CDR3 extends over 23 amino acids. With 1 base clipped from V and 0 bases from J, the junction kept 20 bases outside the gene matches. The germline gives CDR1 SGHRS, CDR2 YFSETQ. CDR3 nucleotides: TGCGCCAGCAGCTTGTTCGGGACAGGCAGACTAGCGGGGGTGTTCATCTCCTACAATGAGCAGTTCTTC. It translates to CASSLFGTGRLAGVFISYNEQFF.

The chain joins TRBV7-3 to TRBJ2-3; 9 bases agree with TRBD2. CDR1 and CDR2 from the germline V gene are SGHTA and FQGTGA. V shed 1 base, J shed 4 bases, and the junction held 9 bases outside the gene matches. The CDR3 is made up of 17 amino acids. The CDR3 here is CASSLSLASGTADTQYF. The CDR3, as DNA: TGTGCCAGCAGCTTAAGTCTGGCTAGCGGGACCGCAGATACGCAGTATTTT.

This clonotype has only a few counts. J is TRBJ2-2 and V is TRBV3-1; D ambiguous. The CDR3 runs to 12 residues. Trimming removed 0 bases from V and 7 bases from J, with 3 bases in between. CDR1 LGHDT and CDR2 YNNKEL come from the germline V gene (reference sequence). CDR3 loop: CASSQENGELFF. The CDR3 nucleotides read TGTGCCAGCAGCCAAGAAAACGGGGAGCTGTTTTTT.

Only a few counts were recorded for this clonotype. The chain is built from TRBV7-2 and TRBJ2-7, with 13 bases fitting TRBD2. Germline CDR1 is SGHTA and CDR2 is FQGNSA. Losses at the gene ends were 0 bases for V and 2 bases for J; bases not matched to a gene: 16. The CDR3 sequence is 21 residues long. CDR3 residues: CASSLALDRRLAGGLPYEQYF. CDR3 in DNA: TGTGCCAGCAGCTTAGCCCTAGACCGGAGACTAGCGGGAGGCCTCCCCTACGAGCAGTACTTC.

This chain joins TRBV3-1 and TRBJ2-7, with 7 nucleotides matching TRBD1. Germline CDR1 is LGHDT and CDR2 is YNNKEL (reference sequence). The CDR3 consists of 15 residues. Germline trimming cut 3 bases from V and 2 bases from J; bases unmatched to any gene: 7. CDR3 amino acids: CASSQPRQGPYEQYV. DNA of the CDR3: TGTGCCAGCAGCCAGCCCCGACAGGGTCCCTACGAGCAGTACGTC.

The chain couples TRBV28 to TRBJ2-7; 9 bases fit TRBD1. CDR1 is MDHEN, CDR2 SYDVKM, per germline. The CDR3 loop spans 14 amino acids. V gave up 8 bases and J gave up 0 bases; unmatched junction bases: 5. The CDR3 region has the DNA TGTGCCAGCGGTGACAGGGGGAGCTCCTACGAGCAGTACTTC. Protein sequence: CASGDRGSSYEQYF.

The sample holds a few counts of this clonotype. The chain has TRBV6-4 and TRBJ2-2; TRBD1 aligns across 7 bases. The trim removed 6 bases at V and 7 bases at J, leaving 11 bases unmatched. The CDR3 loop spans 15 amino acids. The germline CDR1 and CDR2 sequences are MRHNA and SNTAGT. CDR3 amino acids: CASSPETGLYGELFF. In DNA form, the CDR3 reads TGTGCCAGCAGCCCCGAGACAGGGTTGTACGGGGAGCTGTTTTTT.

The chain's CDR3 is CASSGRGRGETQYF. The DNA of the CDR3 is TGCGCCAGCAGCGGCCGGGGGAGAGGAGAGACCCAGTACTTC. The chain recombines TRBV4-1 with TRBJ2-5; maybe TRBD2 (6 bases). V was pared by 5 bases and J by 4 bases, with 14 bases between. The germline CDR1 and CDR2 sequences are MGHRA and YSYEKL. CDR3 size: 14 residues.

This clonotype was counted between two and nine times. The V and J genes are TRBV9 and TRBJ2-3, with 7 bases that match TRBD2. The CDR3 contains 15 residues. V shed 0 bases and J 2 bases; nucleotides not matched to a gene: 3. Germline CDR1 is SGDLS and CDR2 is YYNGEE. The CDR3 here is CASSVGGRDTDTQYF. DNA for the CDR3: TGTGCCAGCAGCGTAGGCGGGAGAGACACAGATACGCAGTATTTT.

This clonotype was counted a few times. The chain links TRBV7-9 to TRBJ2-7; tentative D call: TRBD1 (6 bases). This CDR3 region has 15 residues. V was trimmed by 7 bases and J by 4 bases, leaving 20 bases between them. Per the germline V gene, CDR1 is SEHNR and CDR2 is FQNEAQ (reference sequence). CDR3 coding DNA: TGTGCCAGCACCGTCACAGGGTTGAATTTTTACGAGCAGTACTTC. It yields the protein CASTVTGLNFYEQYF.

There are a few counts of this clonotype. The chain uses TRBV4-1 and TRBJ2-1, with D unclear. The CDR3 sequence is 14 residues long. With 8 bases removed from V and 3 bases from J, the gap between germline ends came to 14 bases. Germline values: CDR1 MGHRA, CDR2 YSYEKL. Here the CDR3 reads CASAPEHGYNEQFF. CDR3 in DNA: TGCGCCAGCGCCCCCGAGCACGGCTACAATGAGCAGTTCTTC.

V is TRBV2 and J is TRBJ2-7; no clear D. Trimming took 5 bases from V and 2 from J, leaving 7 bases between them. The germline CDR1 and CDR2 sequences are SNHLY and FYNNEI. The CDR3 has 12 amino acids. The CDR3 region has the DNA TGTGCCAGCAGTAACAGTCCCTACGAGCAGTACTTC. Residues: CASSNSPYEQYF.

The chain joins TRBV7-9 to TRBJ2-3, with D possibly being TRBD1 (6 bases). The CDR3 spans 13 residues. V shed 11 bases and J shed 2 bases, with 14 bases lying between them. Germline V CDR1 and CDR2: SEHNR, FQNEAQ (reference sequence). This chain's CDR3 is CAARSGDTDTQYF. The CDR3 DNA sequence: TGTGCCGCTCGGTCAGGGGACACAGATACGCAGTATTTT.